This T cell receptor beta chain was captured by sequencing in a study of sequential checkpoint blockade in melanoma. Study details: Each arm's sequence ended with maintenance nivolumab. Under 25 patients had tumor biopsies before treatment and at week 13.

Regarding treatment: randomized to nivolumab then ipilimumab (arm A) or the reverse (arm B). Study-level findings and limits: Pretreatment TIL clonality tracked with response in the nivolumab-first arm.

There are 14 residues in the CDR3. CDR1 MNHGY and CDR2 SAAAGT come from the germline V gene. After removal of 7 bases from V and 5 bases from J, the junction contained 10 bases not matched to a gene. This clone is categorized as medium-sized. Its specificity is unknown. Only in-frame clones appear in the TCRdb table, and some are missing; sequencing was by immunoSEQ multiplex PCR. The profile covers some 10,000 clones, with 23% appearing a single time and 11% to 15% taken by the ten largest. The sample consisted of tumor tissue (inferred from file names), taken from a patient given nivolumab and ipilimumab in sequence. The clonotype was recovered from a human donor with melanoma. The chain has TRBV6-8 and TRBJ2-5; TRBD2 matches at 7 bases. This CDR3 reads CASIPGGGTETQYF. CDR3 DNA sequence: TGTGCCAGCATCCCCGGCGGGGGAACGGAGACCCAGTACTTC.